This T cell receptor (beta chain) was profiled in a study of shared clonotypes between healthy human individuals. Looking at the study overall: The cohort comprised two women and a few men. Their ages spanned 18 to 49 years. CD4 naive and CD4 memory each took three plates per donor, while CD8 naive took two and CD8 memory one.

Terminally differentiated effector memory CD45RA+ cells were excluded by CCR7 positive selection of CD45RO-negative cells. Of note for this clone: Antigen: not known.

It was across several immunoSEQ plates that each subset's genomic DNA was evenly split. Clones were read by immunoSEQ multiplex PCR, and TCRdb kept only the in-frame ones, dropping some. The sample holds under 1 million clones, about 92% seen once. Between the trimmed V and J ends, which lost 6 bases and 11 bases, there was a span of 13 bases. The germline V gene has CDR1 MNHEY and CDR2 SVGAGI. CDR3 size: 11 residues. Findings and limits, study-wide: The study found roughly 5% of naive CD4 clonotypes shared across a few donors.

Input material: naive CD8+ T cells sorted from blood. This TCR was sampled from a man aged 30 to 45 in good health. V is TRBV6-5 and J is TRBJ1-1; D call uncertain. The CDR3 coding sequence is TGTGCCAGCAGCTACGGGGAAGTGGCTTTCTTT. It yields the protein CASSYGEVAFF.